This TCR beta chain was profiled in a study of T cells after posttransplantation cyclophosphamide (dated by TCRdb to the mid-2010s). Background on the whole study: Using TRB sequencing, the study followed how the T cell repertoire rebuilt after myeloablative bone marrow transplantation with posttransplantation cyclophosphamide given as GVHD prophylaxis. Up to about 3 additional blood samples from 2 to 5.2 years after transplant were also TRB-sequenced in 3 patients, as was pretransplant blood from 4 patients. TRB sequencing was performed on blood from all 30 or so PTCy patients with 1-year posttransplant specimens. Public TRB sequences were searched against a database of over 3,600 sequences associated with responses to pathogens, tumor antigens, self-antigens and alloantigens. Because TRA and TRB clonality correlated tightly in 9 samples, later TCR analyses were limited to TRB. Antigen receptor sequencing covered samples from 30 to 40 PTCy-treated patients and over 15 of their related bone marrow donors.

TRB sequencing used genomic DNA with the immunoSEQ assay at survey resolution or the hsTCRB kit. The authors' analysis ran thus. The immunoSEQ software handled initial read processing, and the LymphoSeq R package was used for repertoire analyses. Clonality was computed as 1 minus normalized Shannon entropy, and a Gini coefficient was also calculated for each TRB dataset. Phenotypes of unsorted samples were inferred by mapping TRB sequences from sorted subsets of the recipient or donor onto the same recipient's unsorted samples. The table was pulled from immuneACCESS by TCRdb, which kept in-frame rearrangements only. Such tables lose some clones; where checked, under half of the loss comes from unresolved V genes, and the rest has no known cause. V, J and clone size were drawn from that table, and D and trimming were deduced from the DNA. The sample table contains some 5,700 clones; only one count was recorded for less than 2% of them. The ten largest clones capture 28% of the sample.

Summary of the overall study and its limitations: The TRB repertoires of T cells infiltrating skin or the GI tract showed only limited overlap with the TRB repertoires found in blood. Across some 45 patients, TRB clonality was highly associated with recipient CMV seropositivity and CMV reactivation, and PTCy diversity was similar to diversity in CNI/methotrexate controls. At 1-2 months, donor-recipient similarity was low but rose over the first year, and the later blood repertoires were often dominated by donor CD8+ memory clones.

The germline V gene supplies CDR1 KGHSH and CDR2 LQKENI. Measured from the cysteine to the phenylalanine, the CDR3 is 14 residues long. Just CDR3 DNA is preserved here, 42 bases in frame from base 1. Between the V and J ends, shortened by 3 bases and 0 bases respectively, the junction contains 8 bases. Per the publication, the treatment or condition label means: high-dose cyclophosphamide on days +3 and +4 as single-agent GVHD prophylaxis. PTCy patients received busulfan and fludarabine conditioning, a related or unrelated marrow graft, and cyclophosphamide on days +3 and +4. PTCy-treated patients came from a prospective multi-institutional clinical trial. Peripheral blood and bone marrow mononuclear cells were isolated by Ficoll-Hypaque density centrifugation and were cryopreserved. Only a few counts were recorded for this clone. The specificity of this receptor is unknown. Base-call qualities are not available, and no considerably larger clone is one nucleotide away.

This material consisted of PBMCs, taken 242 days after a stem cell transplant with posttransplant cyclophosphamide. This clonotype was obtained from a young adult male patient who received an allogeneic stem cell transplant from a related donor, was CMV-positive, and had no GVHD. Some T cells may be donor cells from the graft after a transplant. Recombination connected TRBV18 to TRBJ1-2, with no D gene named confidently. The DNA sequence is TGTGCCAGCTCACCGGAAGGAGCTAACTATGGCTACACCTTC. This translates into CASSPEGANYGYTF.